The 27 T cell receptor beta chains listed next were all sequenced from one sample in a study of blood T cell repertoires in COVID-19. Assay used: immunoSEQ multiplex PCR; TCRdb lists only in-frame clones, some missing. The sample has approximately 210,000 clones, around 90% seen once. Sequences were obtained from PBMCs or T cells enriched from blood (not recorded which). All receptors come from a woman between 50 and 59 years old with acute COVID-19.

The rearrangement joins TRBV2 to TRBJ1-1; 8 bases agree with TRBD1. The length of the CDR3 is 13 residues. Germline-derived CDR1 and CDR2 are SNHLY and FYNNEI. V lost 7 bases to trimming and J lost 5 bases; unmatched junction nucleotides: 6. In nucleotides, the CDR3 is TGTGCCAGCAAGGAGACAGGGGTGACTGAAGCTTTCTTT. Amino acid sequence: CASKETGVTEAFF.

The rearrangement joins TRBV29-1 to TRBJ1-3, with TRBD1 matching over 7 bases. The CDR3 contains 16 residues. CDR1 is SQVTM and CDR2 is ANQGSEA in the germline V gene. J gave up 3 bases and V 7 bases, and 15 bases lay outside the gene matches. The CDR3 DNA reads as TGCAGCGCGGTTGGATACAGGGGTAAAAGTGGAAACACCATATATTTT. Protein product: CSAVGYRGKSGNTIYF.

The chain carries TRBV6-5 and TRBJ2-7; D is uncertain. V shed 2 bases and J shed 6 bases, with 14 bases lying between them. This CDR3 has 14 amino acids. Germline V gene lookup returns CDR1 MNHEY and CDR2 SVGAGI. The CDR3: CASSYAVGLSEQYF. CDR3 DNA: TGTGCCAGCAGTTACGCAGTTGGTCTCTCCGAGCAGTACTTC.

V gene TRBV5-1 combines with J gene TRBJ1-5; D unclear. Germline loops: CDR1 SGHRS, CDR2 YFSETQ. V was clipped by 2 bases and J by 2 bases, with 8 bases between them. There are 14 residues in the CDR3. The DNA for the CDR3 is TGCGCCAGCAGCTTTGATTCGGGCAATCAGCCCCAGCATTTT. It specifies CASSFDSGNQPQHF.

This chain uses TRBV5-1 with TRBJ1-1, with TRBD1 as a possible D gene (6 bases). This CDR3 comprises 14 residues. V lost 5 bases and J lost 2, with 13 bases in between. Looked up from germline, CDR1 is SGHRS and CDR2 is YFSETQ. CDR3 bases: TGCGCCAGCAGTCGGTCAGGGGCAAACACTGAAGCTTTCTTT. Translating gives CASSRSGANTEAFF.

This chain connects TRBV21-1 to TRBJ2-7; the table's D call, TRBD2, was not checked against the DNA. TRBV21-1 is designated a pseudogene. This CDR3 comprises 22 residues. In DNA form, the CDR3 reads TGTGCCAGCAGCAAACCCATCTCCTTTCAAGGACTAGCGGGAGGAATCCGCTACGAGCAGTACTTC. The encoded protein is CASSKPISFQGLAGGIRYEQYF.

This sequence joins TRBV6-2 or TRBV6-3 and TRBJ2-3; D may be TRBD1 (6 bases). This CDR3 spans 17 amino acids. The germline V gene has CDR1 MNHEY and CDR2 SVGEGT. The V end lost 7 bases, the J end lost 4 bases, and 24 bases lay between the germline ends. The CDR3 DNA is TGTGCCAGCACCCCCGCAGGGGCAGGGATGGAAGCAGATACGCAGTATTTT. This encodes CASTPAGAGMEADTQYF.

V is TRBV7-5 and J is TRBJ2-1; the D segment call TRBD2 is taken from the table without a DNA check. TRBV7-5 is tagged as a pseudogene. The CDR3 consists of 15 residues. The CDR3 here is CVRSYWTSGYNEQFF. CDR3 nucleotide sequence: TGTGTCAGAAGCTATTGGACTAGCGGGTACAATGAGCAGTTCTTC.

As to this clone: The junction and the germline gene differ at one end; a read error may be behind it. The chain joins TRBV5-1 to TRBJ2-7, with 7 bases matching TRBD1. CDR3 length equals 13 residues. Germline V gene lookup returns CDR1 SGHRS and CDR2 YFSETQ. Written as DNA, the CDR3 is TGCGCCAGCAGCTCCACGACAGGGCAAACTCAGAACTTC. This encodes CASSSTTGQTQNF. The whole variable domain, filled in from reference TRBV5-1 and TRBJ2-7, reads KAGVTQTPRYLIKTRGQQVTLSCSPISGHRSVSWYQQTPGQGLQFLFEYFSETQRNKGNFPGRFSGRQFSNSRSEMNVSTLELGDSALYLCASSSTTGQTQNFGPGTRLTVT.

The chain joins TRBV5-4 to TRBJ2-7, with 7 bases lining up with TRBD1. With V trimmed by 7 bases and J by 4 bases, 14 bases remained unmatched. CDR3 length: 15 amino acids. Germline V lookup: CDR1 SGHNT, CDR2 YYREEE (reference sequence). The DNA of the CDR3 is TGTGCCAGCTCGGGCCCCGGGACAGTGGGTTACGAGCAGTACTTC. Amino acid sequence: CASSGPGTVGYEQYF.

CDR3 sequence (DNA): TGTGCCAGCAGTTCCGGGACAGGCAACACCGGGGAGCTGTTTTTT. Translated, it gives CASSSGTGNTGELFF. This sequence joins TRBV5-4 and TRBJ2-2; TRBD1 agrees at 8 bases. Trimming removed 5 bases from V and 2 bases from J; junction bases left unmatched: 5. Germline CDR1 and CDR2: SGHNT and YYREEE (reference sequence). The CDR3 extends over 15 amino acids.

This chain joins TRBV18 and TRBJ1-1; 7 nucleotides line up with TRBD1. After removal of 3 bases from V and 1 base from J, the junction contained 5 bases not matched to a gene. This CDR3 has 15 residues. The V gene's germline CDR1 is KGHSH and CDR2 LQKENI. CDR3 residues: CASSPGQTENTEAFF. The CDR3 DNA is TGTGCCAGCTCACCGGGACAGACGGAGAACACTGAAGCTTTCTTT.

The CDR3 region is CASSFSGPETQYF. CDR3 coding DNA: TGCGCCAGCAGCTTTTCAGGGCCAGAGACCCAGTACTTC. V usage is TRBV5-1 and J usage is TRBJ2-5; D is possibly TRBD1 (5 bases). CDR1 and CDR2 from the germline V gene are SGHRS and YFSETQ. Trimming shortened V by 2 bases and J by 4 bases, and 9 bases separated the two germline ends. The CDR3 is 13 residues long.

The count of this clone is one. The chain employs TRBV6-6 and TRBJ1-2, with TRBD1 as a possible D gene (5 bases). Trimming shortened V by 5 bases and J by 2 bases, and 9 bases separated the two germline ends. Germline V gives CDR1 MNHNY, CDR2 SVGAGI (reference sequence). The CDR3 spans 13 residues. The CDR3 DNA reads TGTGCCAGCAGTCCAACAGGAAACTATGGCTACACCTTC. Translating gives CASSPTGNYGYTF.

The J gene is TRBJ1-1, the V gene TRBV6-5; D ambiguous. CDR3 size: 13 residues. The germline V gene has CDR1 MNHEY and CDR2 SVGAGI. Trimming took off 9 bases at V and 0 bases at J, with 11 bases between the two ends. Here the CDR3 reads CASKIGMNTEAFF. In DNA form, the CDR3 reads TGTGCCAGTAAGATTGGCATGAACACTGAAGCTTTCTTT.

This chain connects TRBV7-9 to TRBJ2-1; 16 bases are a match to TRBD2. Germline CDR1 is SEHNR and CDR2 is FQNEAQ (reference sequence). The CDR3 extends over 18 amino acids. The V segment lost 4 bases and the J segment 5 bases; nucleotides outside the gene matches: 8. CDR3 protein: CASSSTGTSGRVHNEQFF. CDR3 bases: TGTGCCAGCAGCTCGACCGGGACTAGCGGGAGGGTCCACAATGAGCAGTTCTTC.

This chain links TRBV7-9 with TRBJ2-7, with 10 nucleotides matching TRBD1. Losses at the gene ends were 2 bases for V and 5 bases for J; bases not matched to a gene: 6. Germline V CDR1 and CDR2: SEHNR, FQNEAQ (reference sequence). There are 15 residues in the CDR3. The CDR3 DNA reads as TGTGCCAGCAGCTTAAGCGGGACAGGGGCCCACGAGCAGTACTTC. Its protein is CASSLSGTGAHEQYF.

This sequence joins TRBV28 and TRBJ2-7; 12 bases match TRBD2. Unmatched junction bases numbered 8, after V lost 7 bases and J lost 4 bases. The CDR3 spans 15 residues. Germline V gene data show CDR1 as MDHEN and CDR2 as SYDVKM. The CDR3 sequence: CASKGASGRAYEQYF. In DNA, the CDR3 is TGTGCCAGCAAAGGAGCTAGCGGGAGGGCTTACGAGCAGTACTTC. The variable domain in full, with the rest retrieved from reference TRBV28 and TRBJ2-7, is DVKVTQSSRYLVKRTGEKVFLECVQDMDHENMFWYRQDPGLGLRLIYFSYDVKMKEKGDIPEGYSVSREKKERFSLILESASTNQTSMYLCASKGASGRAYEQYFGPGTRLTVT.

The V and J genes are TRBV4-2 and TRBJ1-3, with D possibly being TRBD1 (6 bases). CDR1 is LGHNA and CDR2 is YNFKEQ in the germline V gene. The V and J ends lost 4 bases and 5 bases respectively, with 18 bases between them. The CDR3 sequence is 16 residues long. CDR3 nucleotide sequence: TGTGCCAGCAGCCGAGGACTCCGGGACACTAGAAACACCATATATTTT. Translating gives CASSRGLRDTRNTIYF.

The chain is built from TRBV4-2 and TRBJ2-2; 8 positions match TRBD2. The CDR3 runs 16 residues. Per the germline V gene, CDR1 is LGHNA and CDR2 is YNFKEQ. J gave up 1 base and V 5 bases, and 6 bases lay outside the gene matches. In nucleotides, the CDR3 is TGTGCCAGCAGCGACTGGGCGGGAGGGAACACCGGGGAGCTGTTTTTT. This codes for CASSDWAGGNTGELFF.

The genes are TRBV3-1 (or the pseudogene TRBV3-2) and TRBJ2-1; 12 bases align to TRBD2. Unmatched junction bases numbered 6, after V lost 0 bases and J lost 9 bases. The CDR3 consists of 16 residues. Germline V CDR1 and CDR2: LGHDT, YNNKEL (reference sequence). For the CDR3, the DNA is TGTGCCAGCAGCCAAGATAAACTAGCGGGAGGTTTTGAGCAGTTCTTC. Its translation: CASSQDKLAGGFEQFF.

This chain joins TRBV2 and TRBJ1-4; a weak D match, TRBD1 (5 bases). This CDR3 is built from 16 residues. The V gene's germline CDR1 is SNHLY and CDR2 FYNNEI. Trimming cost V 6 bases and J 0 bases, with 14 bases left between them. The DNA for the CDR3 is TGTGCCAGCAGGGGACTCAGGGTTGCAACTAATGAAAAACTGTTTTTT. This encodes CASRGLRVATNEKLFF.

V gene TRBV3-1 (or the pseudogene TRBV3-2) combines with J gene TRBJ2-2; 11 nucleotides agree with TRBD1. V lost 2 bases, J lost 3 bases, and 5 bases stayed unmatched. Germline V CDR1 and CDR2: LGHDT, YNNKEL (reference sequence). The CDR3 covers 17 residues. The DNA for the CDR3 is TGTGCCAGCAGCCAAAGGGACAGGGGGAGGGACACCGGGGAGCTGTTTTTT. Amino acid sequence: CASSQRDRGRDTGELFF.

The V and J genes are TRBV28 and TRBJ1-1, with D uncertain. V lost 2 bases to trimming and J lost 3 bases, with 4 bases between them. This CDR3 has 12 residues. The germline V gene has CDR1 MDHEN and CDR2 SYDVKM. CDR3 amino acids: CASSLLYTEAFF. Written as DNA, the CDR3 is TGTGCCAGCAGTTTACTATACACTGAAGCTTTCTTT.

CDR3 nucleotide sequence: TGTGCCAGCAGGGGAGTGGAGGGTTCCACTGAAGCTTTCTTT. It specifies CASRGVEGSTEAFF. The rearrangement uses TRBV7-9 and TRBJ1-1; D gene uncertain. V lost 6 bases and J 4 bases, leaving 15 bases between the germline ends. Per germline, CDR1 SEHNR and CDR2 FQNEAQ (reference sequence). This CDR3 region has 14 residues.

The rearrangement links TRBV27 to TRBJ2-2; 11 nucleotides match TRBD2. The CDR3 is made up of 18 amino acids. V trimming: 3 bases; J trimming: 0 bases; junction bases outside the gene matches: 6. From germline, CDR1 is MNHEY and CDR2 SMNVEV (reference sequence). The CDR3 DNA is TGTGCCAGCAGTTTGTCTAGCGGGAGGCCCACGAACACCGGGGAGCTGTTTTTT. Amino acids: CASSLSSGRPTNTGELFF.

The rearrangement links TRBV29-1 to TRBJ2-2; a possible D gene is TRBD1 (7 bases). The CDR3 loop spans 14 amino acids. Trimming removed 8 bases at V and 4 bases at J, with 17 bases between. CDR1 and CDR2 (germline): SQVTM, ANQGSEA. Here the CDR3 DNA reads TGCAGCATCCGGCAGGGGGGCGTCACCGGGGAGCTGTTTTTT. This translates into CSIRQGGVTGELFF.